This T cell receptor (beta chain) was captured in a study of blood T cell repertoires in COVID-19. Study-level background: Acute-phase and convalescent COVID-19 samples originated in the United States, Italy and Spain. The analysed material was cDNA or gDNA that came from T cells, B-cell-depleted T cells, or PBMCs.

The CDR3 length is 16 residues. Germline V CDR1 and CDR2: SGHRS, YFSETQ. The trim removed 0 bases at V and 3 bases at J, leaving 6 bases unmatched. Original processing notes: Amplified reference gene primers provided the basis for estimating nucleated cell counts. Only in-frame clones appear in the TCRdb table, and some are missing; sequencing was by immunoSEQ multiplex PCR. That table is the source of V, J and clone size, and D and trimming were worked out from the DNA. The table has around 120,000 clones, 71% seen once; the top ten hold more than 0.75%. Sample: peripheral blood. This TCR derives from a human donor with acute or convalescent COVID-19. The donor label of this sample is uncertain. The chain couples TRBV5-1 to TRBJ2-1; 7 nucleotides match TRBD1. In DNA, the CDR3 is TGCGCCAGCAGCTTGGGGGACAGCGGAATCTACAATGAGCAGTTCTTC. Amino acid sequence: CASSLGDSGIYNEQFF.